One and the same sample provided the 6 T cell receptor beta chains below, sequenced in a study of T cell clones after liver transplantation. Repertoires were generated with immunoSEQ multiplex PCR, while TCRdb's copy carries only in-frame clones and drops some. The sample lists about 120,000 clones; around nine tenths were seen once. The material was CD4+ T cells from blood, obtained 12 months after liver transplant. The receptor source for this set is a human patient who received a liver transplant. Some T cells may have originated in the graft donor.

This clone was seen a single time. This rearrangement joins TRBV25-1 to TRBJ2-7, with 8 positions matching TRBD2. The germline gives CDR1 MGHDK, CDR2 SYGVNS. The CDR3 consists of 14 residues. The V segment lost 1 base and the J segment 4 bases; nucleotides outside the gene matches: 3. The CDR3 spells CASSELAGPYEQYF. The CDR3 DNA reads as TGTGCCAGCAGTGAATTAGCGGGACCATACGAGCAGTACTTC.

This sequence joins TRBV18 and TRBJ2-7; 9 nucleotides match TRBD1. CDR1 is KGHSH, CDR2 LQKENI, per germline. This CDR3 comprises 15 residues. Trimming took 4 bases from V and 2 from J; bases not matched to a gene: 6. The CDR3 protein is CASSQLTGGPYEQYF. In nucleotides, the CDR3 is TGTGCCAGCTCACAACTGACAGGGGGACCCTACGAGCAGTACTTC.

This clone was observed a handful of times. The chain links TRBV5-6 to TRBJ2-7, with 12 bases lining up with TRBD2. Per the germline V gene, CDR1 is SGHDT and CDR2 is YYEEEE. This CDR3 contains 15 residues. The V segment lost 3 bases and the J segment 7 bases; nucleotides outside the gene matches: 8. For the CDR3, the DNA is TGTGCCAGCAGCTCCTGGACTAGCGGGACGGGGGAGCAGTACTTC. It is translated as CASSSWTSGTGEQYF.

The J gene is TRBJ1-4, the V gene TRBV13, with D possibly matching TRBD1 (5 bases). Trimming removed 1 base from V and 8 bases from J, with 14 bases in between. CDR3 length equals 15 residues. Germline V gene data show CDR1 as PRHDT and CDR2 as FYEKMQ (reference sequence). The CDR3 sequence: CASSLAAGGGEKLFF. As DNA, the CDR3 is TGTGCCAGCAGCTTAGCGGCGGGGGGAGGAGAAAAACTGTTTTTT.

J is TRBJ2-7 and V is TRBV25-1, with 7 bases that match TRBD1. The CDR3 spans 13 residues. The germline CDR1 and CDR2 sequences are MGHDK and SYGVNS. V was clipped by 6 bases and J by 3 bases; unmatched bases: 5. CDR3 protein: CASSQRGRYEQYF. CDR3 sequence (DNA): TGTGCCAGCAGCCAAAGGGGGCGCTACGAGCAGTACTTC.

This chain joins TRBV7-3 and TRBJ2-1, with a possible D match to TRBD2 (5 bases). Trimming shortened V by 1 base and J by 4 bases, and 17 bases separated the two germline ends. This CDR3 region has 17 residues. Germline V gene lookup returns CDR1 SGHTA and CDR2 FQGTGA. CDR3 nucleotide sequence: TGTGCCAGCAGCTTAAGGGCCTACCCGACGGGATACAATGAGCAGTTCTTC. Translation gives CASSLRAYPTGYNEQFF.